The rows below give T cell receptor beta chains drawn from one sample of a study of human CD8 memory T cell subsets. Reanalyzing the 5' RACE reads, TCRdb keeps one entry per CDR3 protein, without DNA. This repertoire includes roughly 4,000 distinct CDR3 sequences. Sequencing used CD8+ effector memory T cells (TEM) sorted from PBMCs. These receptors came from a human donor in good health. The CDR3 runs from the conserved cysteine through the conserved F or W. Size is omitted from some rows. Given values are once, few, many or a class for expanded clones.

cdr3_length: 16; clone_size: .; j_call: TRBJ2-1; v_call: TRBV12-3/TRBV12-4; cdr3_aa: CASTLAREDYYNEQFF
cdr3_length: 18; clone_size: .; j_call: TRBJ2-3; v_call: TRBV7-2; cdr3_aa: CASSPGERELSSTDTQYF
cdr3_length: 14; clone_size: .; j_call: TRBJ2-1; v_call: TRBV20-1; cdr3_aa: CSASAGGQHHEQFF
cdr3_length: 12; clone_size: .; j_call: TRBJ1-1; v_call: TRBV19; cdr3_aa: CASGPQSTEAFF
cdr3_length: 15; clone_size: .; j_call: TRBJ2-1; v_call: TRBV4-2; cdr3_aa: CASSQEPGGPGEQFF
cdr3_length: 15; clone_size: .; j_call: TRBJ2-2; v_call: TRBV28; cdr3_aa: CASSSGTGDTGELFF
cdr3_length: 15; clone_size: .; j_call: TRBJ2-1; v_call: TRBV12-3/TRBV12-4; cdr3_aa: CASSLGGILHNEQFF
cdr3_length: 15; clone_size: large; j_call: TRBJ1-5; v_call: TRBV28; cdr3_aa: CASSLEGQGQQPQHF
cdr3_length: 16; clone_size: .; j_call: TRBJ1-1; v_call: TRBV7-9; cdr3_aa: CASSAPGPSRDTEAFF
cdr3_length: 16; clone_size: .; j_call: TRBJ1-4; v_call: TRBV4-2; cdr3_aa: CASSRTGGATNEKLFF
cdr3_length: 15; clone_size: .; j_call: TRBJ1-3; v_call: TRBV23-1; cdr3_aa: CASAFGTDHGNTIYF
cdr3_length: 12; clone_size: .; j_call: TRBJ2-2; v_call: TRBV7-9; cdr3_aa: CASSPSAGELFF
cdr3_length: 15; clone_size: large; j_call: TRBJ2-1; v_call: TRBV5-1; cdr3_aa: CASSTGTGDINEQFF
cdr3_length: 13; clone_size: medium-sized; j_call: TRBJ1-1; v_call: TRBV6-2/TRBV6-3; cdr3_aa: CASSYIENTEAFF
cdr3_length: 16; clone_size: .; j_call: TRBJ2-4; v_call: TRBV12-5; cdr3_aa: CASGCPLALAKNIQYF
cdr3_length: 21; clone_size: medium-sized; j_call: TRBJ1-1; v_call: TRBV3-1; cdr3_aa: CASSPPHFQAGKRGENTEAFF
cdr3_length: 16; clone_size: medium-sized; j_call: TRBJ1-1; v_call: TRBV10-3; cdr3_aa: CAISERQVGAHTEAFF
cdr3_length: 13; clone_size: .; j_call: TRBJ1-1; v_call: TRBV7-9; cdr3_aa: CASSLVENTEAFF
cdr3_length: 12; clone_size: .; j_call: TRBJ2-1; v_call: TRBV20-1; cdr3_aa: CSAPYSYNEQFF
cdr3_length: 14; clone_size: .; j_call: TRBJ2-5; v_call: TRBV2; cdr3_aa: CASSEGYSQETQYF
cdr3_length: 13; clone_size: .; j_call: TRBJ1-1; v_call: TRBV29-1; cdr3_aa: CSARQGSNTEAFF
cdr3_length: 15; clone_size: .; j_call: TRBJ2-5; v_call: TRBV28; cdr3_aa: CASSPRIRGGETQYF